The rows below give T cell receptor beta chains drawn from one sample of a study of vaccination effects on CD4 cells after COVID-19. Their antigens remain unidentified. Assay used: immunoSEQ multiplex PCR; TCRdb lists only in-frame clones, some missing. The data show tens of thousands of clones, approximately 70% seen once. The specimen comprised CD4+ T cells from PBMCs cultured without peptide, sampled before COVID-19 vaccination. All receptors derive from a human donor who received a COVID-19 vaccine. CDR3s include the opening cysteine and the closing phenylalanine or tryptophan. Each record gives: V gene, clone size, D gene, J gene, CDR3 DNA, CDR3 protein. The D gene is left open where the match is weak. Not every row has a clone size; where given, it reads once, few, many or a size class.

>TRBV11-2|NA|TRBD2|TRBJ2-5
TGTGCCAGCAGCCCACTAGCGGGGGAGGGAGAGACCCAGTACTTC
CASSPLAGEGETQYF
>TRBV7-2|NA|TRBD2|TRBJ2-1
TGTGCCAGCAGCCGGGGGGGTGCTATGTACAATGAGCAGTTCTTC
CASSRGGAMYNEQFF
>TRBV5-1|NA|TRBD1|TRBJ1-6
TGCGCCAGCAGCGCCGGACAGGGGGATAATTCACCCCTCCACTTT
CASSAGQGDNSPLHF
>TRBV2|NA|NA|TRBJ1-2
TGTGCCAGCAGGGGGGGTTATTTAAACTATGGCTACACCTTC
CASRGGYLNYGYTF
>TRBV19|NA|TRBD1|TRBJ1-5
TGTGCCAGTAGTTTGCAGGGGGTGAGCAATCAGCCCCAGCATTTT
CASSLQGVSNQPQHF
>TRBV5-4|NA|NA|TRBJ1-3
TGTGCCAGCAAGGACAGCTCTGGAAACACCATATATTTT
CASKDSSGNTIYF
>TRBV27|few|NA|TRBJ2-1
TGTGCCAGCAGTTTATCACTCCCAAGGTACAATGAGCAGTTCTTC
CASSLSLPRYNEQFF
>TRBV5-1|NA|TRBD1|TRBJ1-6
TGCGCCAGCAGCTTGGGACAGGGAAATTCACCCCTCCACTTT
CASSLGQGNSPLHF
>TRBV2|few|TRBD1|TRBJ1-1
TGTGCCAGGGACAGGCGAGACACTGAAGCTTTCTTT
CARDRRDTEAFF
>TRBV19|NA|NA|TRBJ1-3
TGTGCCAGTACCACGACGGGGGGAAACACCATATATTTT
CASTTTGGNTIYF
>TRBV7-3|NA|NA|TRBJ2-5
TGTGCCAGCAGCAAAAGAACCCAAGAGACCCAGTACTTC
CASSKRTQETQYF
>TRBV6-5|NA|TRBD2|TRBJ2-7
TGTGCCAGCGAGTTAGGACTAGCGGCAACCTACGAGCAGTACTTC
CASELGLAATYEQYF
>TRBV25-1|NA|NA|TRBJ2-7
TGTGCCAGCAGTGAATTCGCGGGAAACTCCTACGAGCAGTACTTC
CASSEFAGNSYEQYF
>TRBV10-1|NA|TRBD1|TRBJ2-7
TGCGCCAGCAGTCCCCCGGACAGGGGCCGCTCCTACGAGCAGTACTTC
CASSPPDRGRSYEQYF
>TRBV19|few|NA|TRBJ2-2
TGTGCCACCAGGGTGGATCATCCTACCGGGGAGCTGTTTTTT
CATRVDHPTGELFF
>TRBV7-9|few|TRBD1|TRBJ1-2
TGTGCCAGCAGCGCGGGACAGAACTATGGCTACACCTTC
CASSAGQNYGYTF
>TRBV5-1|NA|TRBD1|TRBJ1-2
TGCGCCAGCAGCTTCGAGGGACAGGGCATAGATGGCTACACCTTC
CASSFEGQGIDGYTF
>TRBV19|NA|TRBD1|TRBJ1-2
TGTGCCAGTAGTGCCCGGGACAGGGGGAACTATGGCTACACCTTC
CASSARDRGNYGYTF
>TRBV25-1|NA|NA|TRBJ1-6
TGTGCCAGCAGTGAAGCCGGACAGAGTTCACCCCTCCACTTT
CASSEAGQSSPLHF
>TRBV21-1|NA|NA|TRBJ2-1
TGTGCCAGCAGCAAATGGGGGGGGGCCTCGAATGAGCAGTTCTTC
CASSKWGGASNEQFF
>TRBV5-8|NA|TRBD2|TRBJ2-1
TGTGCCAGCAGCCCCCTGTTGGGAGCGGGGGGGCGCCGTAGTGAGCAGTTCTTC
CASSPLLGAGGRRSEQFF
>TRBV3-1/TRBV3-2|NA|TRBD1|TRBJ1-2
TGTGCCAGCAGCCCTCGGGACAGGGCCAGAGCTAACTATGGCTACACCTTC
CASSPRDRARANYGYTF
>TRBV7-2|NA|TRBD1|TRBJ1-4
TGTGCCAGCAGCTCCCGGGACAGAAATGAAAAACTGTTTTTT
CASSSRDRNEKLFF
>TRBV10-1|once|TRBD2|TRBJ2-5
TGCGCCAGCAGTGAAGTGCTAGCGGGGCGACAAGAGACCCAGTACTTC
CASSEVLAGRQETQYF
>TRBV30|NA|NA|TRBJ1-6
TGTGCCTGGTCCCAGGGTTTAGCACCCCTCCACTTT
CAWSQGLAPLHF
>TRBV24-1|NA|NA|TRBJ1-2
TGTGCCACCAGTGGCATAGGGGGCTACACCTTC
CATSGIGGYTF
>TRBV4-2|NA|NA|TRBJ1-1
TGTGCCAGCAGCCAAGGGGAAGGGTCATGCGGAGCTTTCTTT
CASSQGEGSCGAFF
>TRBV27|NA|NA|TRBJ2-2
TGTGCCAGCAGTTTATCGGCCCTTACTAGTATTGGCGGGGAGCTGTTTTTT
CASSLSALTSIGGELFF
>TRBV29-1|NA|NA|TRBJ2-7
TGCAGCGTTGAAGTGACGGGGGTGGGCGAGCAGTACTTC
CSVEVTGVGEQYF
>TRBV4-1|NA|NA|TRBJ1-5
TGCGCCAGCAGCCGGGGACGGGGCAATCAGCCCCAGCATTTT
CASSRGRGNQPQHF
>TRBV4-1|NA|TRBD2|TRBJ2-3
TGCGCCAGCAGCCTACCGGGACTAGCGGGAAGGGATACGCAGTATTTT
CASSLPGLAGRDTQYF